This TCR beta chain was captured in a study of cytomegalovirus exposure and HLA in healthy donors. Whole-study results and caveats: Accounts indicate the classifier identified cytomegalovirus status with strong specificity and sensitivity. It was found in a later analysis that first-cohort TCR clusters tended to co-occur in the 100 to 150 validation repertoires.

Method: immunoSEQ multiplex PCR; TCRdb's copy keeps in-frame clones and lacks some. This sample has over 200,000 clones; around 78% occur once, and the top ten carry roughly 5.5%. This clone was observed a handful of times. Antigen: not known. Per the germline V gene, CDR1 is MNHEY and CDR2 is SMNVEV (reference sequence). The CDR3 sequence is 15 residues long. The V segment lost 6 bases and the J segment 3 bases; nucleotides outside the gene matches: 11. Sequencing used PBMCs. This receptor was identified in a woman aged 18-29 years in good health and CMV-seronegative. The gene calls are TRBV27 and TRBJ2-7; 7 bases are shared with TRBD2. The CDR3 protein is CASSPGASGLYEQYF. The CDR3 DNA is TGTGCCAGCAGCCCTGGGGCTAGCGGCCTCTACGAGCAGTACTTC.